This T cell receptor beta chain appears in the sequencing data of a study of OX40 agonist ivuxolimab in advanced cancers. Study summary: Dose-escalation patients suffered from hepatocellular carcinoma, melanoma, renal cell or head and neck cancer. Of the participants, approximately 36% had some prior anti-PD-1, anti-PD-L1 or anti-CTLA-4 therapy, which was allowed. Three patients had partial responses: one hepatocellular carcinoma, two cutaneous melanoma.

On this clone itself: Its specificity is not known.

Measured with immunoSEQ multiplex PCR; TCRdb has only the in-frame clones, and not every one. The repertoire has more than 70,000 clones, 89% of them found once; the top ten carry over 8%. The CDR3 has 15 amino acids. Trimming stripped 2 bases from V and 1 base from J, with 13 bases between. The germline gives CDR1 SGHRS, CDR2 YFSETQ. Findings and limits, study-wide: Researchers did not establish what antigens the expanded peripheral T cells target.

This rearrangement joins TRBV5-1 to TRBJ2-7, with D perhaps matching TRBD1 (6 bases). The sequence was obtained from an adult with an advanced solid tumor such as melanoma, head and neck, liver or kidney cancer. Specimen: CD4+ or CD8+ T cells sorted from blood, collected in a trial of the OX40 agonist ivuxolimab. CDR3 DNA: TGCGCCAGCAGCTTTTCAGGGGCCCATTCCTACGAGCAGTACTTC. Protein: CASSFSGAHSYEQYF.